This TCR beta chain was found in a study of T-cell memory formation after mild COVID-19. Study-level results: CD4/CD8 balance characterized clones contracting day 15 to 85, and CD4+ skew characterized later expanders. There was no confirmation that second-wave clones peaking on day 37 were SARS-CoV-2 specific. Contracting clones localized mainly to CM and EM when CD4+ and mainly to EMRA when CD8+.

The table lists this clonotype with a count of one. Its antigen remains unknown. The 5'RACE method, run with constant-segment primers, produced TCR alpha and TCR beta cDNA libraries (carrying sample barcodes and UMIs). A single record per CDR3 protein comes from TCRdb applying MiXCR to the 5' RACE reads. The profile covers 430,000 or so distinct CDR3 sequences, with 25% appearing a single time and around 13% taken by the ten largest. V lost 3 bases and J lost 6, with 12 bases in between. The CDR3 is 14 amino acids. Germline CDR1 SGHNT, CDR2 YENEEA. This TCR was sampled from an adult woman who had mild COVID-19 (a few samples of this study predate the infection). Cell type and time point are not known. The chain joins TRBV11-3 to TRBJ2-1; unclear D gene. The sequenced sample was PBMCs or a T cell subset sorted from them (not recorded which). The CDR3 is CASSFVAFINEQFF. The CDR3 region has the DNA TGTGCCAGCAGCTTTGTAGCCTTCATCAATGAGCAGTTCTTC.